Listed below are T cell receptor beta chains from one sample, sequenced in a study of blood T cell repertoires in COVID-19. The data were produced by immunoSEQ multiplex PCR, yet TCRdb's version contains in-frame clones alone and is incomplete. In the table there are approximately 200,000 clones, nearly 90% of which are singletons. The sample comprised PBMCs or T cells enriched from blood (not recorded which). These receptors were collected from a man aged 30-40 years who had recovered from COVID-19. Each CDR3 is given with its conserved first and last residue. A D gene is named only where the DNA matches it firmly. Clone size is shown for a subset of rows, as once, few, many or a class of expanded clone.

size: -
J: TRBJ2-1
D: TRBD2
V: TRBV10-3
DNA: TGTGCCATCGGAGGAACCAAAGCGGGGGGCTCCTACAATGAGCAGTTCTTC
CDR3: CAIGGTKAGGSYNEQFF

size: -
J: TRBJ1-6
D: -
V: TRBV7-8
DNA: TGTGCCAGCAGCTCCTACGGGGGGGGAGGTTCACCCCTCCACTTT
CDR3: CASSSYGGGGSPLHF

size: -
J: TRBJ2-7
D: TRBD2
V: TRBV28
DNA: TGTGCCAGCAGTTTGGGAGGGGACCCACGCAATTACGAGCAGTACTTC
CDR3: CASSLGGDPRNYEQYF

size: -
J: TRBJ2-3
D: -
V: TRBV6-2/TRBV6-3
DNA: TGTGCCAGCAGTTACCAACCGGACTACACAGATACGCAGTATTTT
CDR3: CASSYQPDYTDTQYF

size: -
J: TRBJ1-4
D: -
V: TRBV27
DNA: TGTGCCAGCAGCGGACAGTGGAATGAAAAACTGTTTTTT
CDR3: CASSGQWNEKLFF

size: few
J: TRBJ1-1
D: TRBD1
V: TRBV19
DNA: TGTGCCAGTAGTGACCCCGGGACAGTTCGCTCTTTCTTT
CDR3: CASSDPGTVRSFF

size: -
J: TRBJ1-2
D: -
V: TRBV25-1
DNA: TGTGCCAGCAGTGACTCAGACAGAACGGTTGGCTACACCTTC
CDR3: CASSDSDRTVGYTF

size: -
J: TRBJ2-5
D: TRBD1
V: TRBV19
DNA: TGTGCCAGTAGCCATCGTCGCGGACAGGGGGAAGAGACCCAGTACTTC
CDR3: CASSHRRGQGEETQYF

size: -
J: TRBJ1-4
D: TRBD1
V: TRBV14
DNA: TGTGCCAGCAGCCCACCTAGGACAGGGAAGAATGAAAAACTGTTTTTT
CDR3: CASSPPRTGKNEKLFF

size: -
J: TRBJ1-6
D: -
V: TRBV14
DNA: TGTGCCAGCAGCCTGACAACCCATAATTCGCCCCTCCACTTT
CDR3: CASSLTTHNSPLHF

size: -
J: TRBJ2-7
D: -
V: TRBV7-6
DNA: TGTGCCAGCAGCTTAGGAGGTACACTTTCCTACGAGCAGTACTTC
CDR3: CASSLGGTLSYEQYF

size: -
J: TRBJ2-3
D: -
V: TRBV7-2
DNA: TGTGCCAGTAATCCTGGGGGGGCAAGCACAGATACGCAGTATTTT
CDR3: CASNPGGASTDTQYF

size: -
J: TRBJ2-7
D: TRBD1
V: TRBV28
DNA: TGTGCCAGCAGTTCGGGCGGGACAGGGGGCTACGAGCAGTACTTC
CDR3: CASSSGGTGGYEQYF

size: -
J: TRBJ2-7
D: -
V: TRBV24-1
DNA: TGTGCCACCAGTGAAAGGGGAAGCTACGAGCAGTACTTC
CDR3: CATSERGSYEQYF

size: -
J: TRBJ2-1
D: TRBD2
V: TRBV4-1
DNA: TGCGCCAGCAGCCAAGAAGGCCTAGCGGGAGATGAGCAGTTCTTC
CDR3: CASSQEGLAGDEQFF

size: -
J: TRBJ2-7
D: -
V: TRBV10-1
DNA: TGCGCCAGCAGTGGGACGGGGGACAGAGCCTACGAGCAGTACTTC
CDR3: CASSGTGDRAYEQYF

size: -
J: TRBJ2-2
D: -
V: TRBV7-7
DNA: TGTGCCAGCAGCCTCAATCAGGGGACCACCGGGGAGCTGTTTTTT
CDR3: CASSLNQGTTGELFF

size: -
J: TRBJ1-1
D: -
V: TRBV30
DNA: TGTGCCTGGGGGAGAGGAGTGAACACTGAAGCTTTCTTT
CDR3: CAWGRGVNTEAFF

size: -
J: TRBJ1-5
D: TRBD1
V: TRBV19
DNA: TGTGCCAGTTTACGACTGGGACAGGGGGACAATCAGCCCCAGCATTTT
CDR3: CASLRLGQGDNQPQHF

size: -
J: TRBJ2-7
D: TRBD2
V: TRBV5-1
DNA: TGCGCCAGCAGCTTCTCCGAGACTAGCGGGAGGGCCAACTCCTACGAGCAGTACTTC
CDR3: CASSFSETSGRANSYEQYF